The rows below give T cell receptor beta chains drawn from one sample of a study of tumor and adjacent non-tumor tissue in lung cancer. TCRdb processed the multiplex PCR reads anew with MiXCR; each CDR3 protein has one entry. The sample includes about 120,000 distinct CDR3 sequences, 84% seen only once; the top ten take roughly 20%. Sequences were obtained from lung tumor tissue. These receptor sequences come from a man in his sixties or seventies with non-small cell lung cancer. Each CDR3 is given with its conserved first and last residue. The D gene is left open where the match is weak. Size is stated for part of the rows, as once, few or many counts, or as a class when the clone is expanded.

cdr3_nt: TGCAGCGTTCAATTACCCGGGGACAATCAGTCCCAGCATTTT; cdr3_aa: CSVQLPGDNQSQHF; j_call: TRBJ1-5; v_call: TRBV20-1; clone_size: .; d_call: .
cdr3_nt: TGTGCCAGCAATACAGTCTCCGGGGTCAACGTCCTGACTTTC; cdr3_aa: CASNTVSGVNVLTF; j_call: TRBJ2-6; v_call: TRBV6-1; clone_size: .; d_call: .
cdr3_nt: TGTGCCAGCAGTTTAGGATATCCCTATGGCTACACCTTC; cdr3_aa: CASSLGYPYGYTF; j_call: TRBJ1-2; v_call: TRBV12-3/TRBV12-4; clone_size: many; d_call: .
cdr3_nt: TGCGCCGGCAGCCTAGTCGGAGGGGTGGGACAAGAGACCCAGTACTTC; cdr3_aa: CAGSLVGGVGQETQYF; j_call: TRBJ2-5; v_call: TRBV4-3; clone_size: .; d_call: .
cdr3_nt: TGCAGTGCCAAGATGGGGGCCTCGGCTGGCTACACCTTC; cdr3_aa: CSAKMGASAGYTF; j_call: TRBJ1-2; v_call: TRBV20-1; clone_size: .; d_call: .
cdr3_nt: TGCAGAGTTGGGTCTAGCACATCCTACAATGAGCAGTTCTTC; cdr3_aa: CRVGSSTSYNEQFF; j_call: TRBJ2-1; v_call: TRBV29-1; clone_size: .; d_call: .
cdr3_nt: TGTGCCAGCAGCTTTACCTGGACAGGGACAAATGAGCAATTCTTC; cdr3_aa: CASSFTWTGTNEQFF; j_call: TRBJ2-1; v_call: TRBV6-5; clone_size: few; d_call: TRBD1
cdr3_nt: TGTGCCATCAGCCGGTATGGGCGGGGGGCCAACACCGGCGAGCTGTTTTTT; cdr3_aa: CAISRYGRGANTGELFF; j_call: TRBJ2-2; v_call: TRBV4-2; clone_size: .; d_call: TRBD2
cdr3_nt: TGTGCCAGCAGTTGGCAGGGGAATGTGCAGTTCTTC; cdr3_aa: CASSWQGNVQFF; j_call: TRBJ2-1; v_call: TRBV12-3/TRBV12-4; clone_size: .; d_call: .
cdr3_nt: TGCGCCAGCATCCAAGATCCAGCGGGAGCTGAATACAATGAGCAGTCCTTC; cdr3_aa: CASIQDPAGAEYNEQSF; j_call: TRBJ2-1; v_call: TRBV4-3; clone_size: .; d_call: TRBD2
cdr3_nt: TGTGCCAGCAGGTTCAGGGTGAACACTAGAGCTTTCTTT; cdr3_aa: CASRFRVNTRAFF; j_call: TRBJ1-1; v_call: TRBV11-3; clone_size: .; d_call: .
cdr3_nt: TGTGCCAGCAGTTACTCAGGCAGGGGGCAGTCCACTATATATTTT; cdr3_aa: CASSYSGRGQSTIYF; j_call: TRBJ1-3; v_call: TRBV6-6; clone_size: once; d_call: TRBD1
cdr3_nt: TGTGCCAGCAATCCCCTCCTTGGACTAGCGGAGAACACCGGGGGGCTGTTATTT; cdr3_aa: CASNPLLGLAENTGGLLF; j_call: TRBJ2-2; v_call: TRBV6-2/TRBV6-3; clone_size: .; d_call: TRBD2
cdr3_nt: TGTGCCAGTAGCCTAGGCGGCACATATACGCAGTATTTT; cdr3_aa: CASSLGGTYTQYF; j_call: TRBJ2-3; v_call: TRBV11-2; clone_size: once; d_call: .
cdr3_nt: TGTGCCAGCACTAGGTTCCAGGGGTATTCCTATGAGCAGTACTTC; cdr3_aa: CASTRFQGYSYEQYF; j_call: TRBJ2-7; v_call: TRBV12-3/TRBV12-4; clone_size: .; d_call: .
cdr3_nt: TGTGCCAGCAGCCGGCCGGGACAGGGTAGGGGGACCCAGTACTTC; cdr3_aa: CASSRPGQGRGTQYF; j_call: TRBJ2-5; v_call: TRBV12-3/TRBV12-4; clone_size: .; d_call: TRBD1
cdr3_nt: TGTGGCAGCAGCACCTTAGAACGCACTGAAGCTTTCTTT; cdr3_aa: CGSSTLERTEAFF; j_call: TRBJ1-1; v_call: TRBV5-6; clone_size: once; d_call: .
cdr3_nt: TGTGCCAGCAGACAGGGGGTGTCAATCTACAATGAGCAGTTCTTC; cdr3_aa: CASRQGVSIYNEQFF; j_call: TRBJ2-1; v_call: TRBV6-1; clone_size: .; d_call: TRBD1
cdr3_nt: TGCGCCAGCATAGCAAGAGGGTCTAGAGGGGGGCCGCGGGGAATCGGGGAACTGTTTTTT; cdr3_aa: CASIARGSRGGPRGIGELFF; j_call: TRBJ2-2; v_call: TRBV4-1; clone_size: .; d_call: .
cdr3_nt: TGTGCCAGCAGTACAAGAGACTTGGACACTGAAGCTTTCTTT; cdr3_aa: CASSTRDLDTEAFF; j_call: TRBJ1-1; v_call: TRBV6-5; clone_size: .; d_call: .
cdr3_nt: TGCGCCAGCAGCCAAGACTTCGGCACCGACGCAGGCACAGATACGCAGTATTTT; cdr3_aa: CASSQDFGTDAGTDTQYF; j_call: TRBJ2-3; v_call: TRBV4-1; clone_size: .; d_call: .
cdr3_nt: TGCAGCGTGGAGGGAGGAGGCTATGGCTACACCTTC; cdr3_aa: CSVEGGGYGYTF; j_call: TRBJ1-2; v_call: TRBV29-1; clone_size: many; d_call: .
cdr3_nt: TGTGCCAACATGCGGGGGGGGGGCCTCAATGAGCAGTTCTTC; cdr3_aa: CANMRGGGLNEQFF; j_call: TRBJ2-1; v_call: TRBV6-1; clone_size: .; d_call: TRBD2
cdr3_nt: TGTGCCAGCAGACTGGACCCTGGAAACACTATATATTTT; cdr3_aa: CASRLDPGNTIYF; j_call: TRBJ1-3; v_call: TRBV6-5; clone_size: .; d_call: .
cdr3_nt: TGCGCCAGCAGATACGTGGACAGATACAATGAGCAGTTCTTC; cdr3_aa: CASRYVDRYNEQFF; j_call: TRBJ2-1; v_call: TRBV28; clone_size: .; d_call: .
cdr3_nt: TGCGCCAGCAGCCGCTCGGGATTAGCAAATCAAGAGACCCAGTACTTC; cdr3_aa: CASSRSGLANQETQYF; j_call: TRBJ2-5; v_call: TRBV4-1; clone_size: .; d_call: .
cdr3_nt: TGCAGCGTTACCCACCGGACAGGGGGCTACTATGAGCAGTTCTTC; cdr3_aa: CSVTHRTGGYYEQFF; j_call: TRBJ2-1; v_call: TRBV29-1; clone_size: .; d_call: TRBD1
cdr3_nt: TGTGCCAGCAGTTCCGGGACAGGGGGTATGGTATATGAAAAACTGTTTTTT; cdr3_aa: CASSSGTGGMVYEKLFF; j_call: TRBJ1-4; v_call: TRBV12-3/TRBV12-4; clone_size: many; d_call: TRBD1
cdr3_nt: TGTGCCAGTAGCATCTTGGAACAGGGGGGAAGCACCATATATTTT; cdr3_aa: CASSILEQGGSTIYF; j_call: TRBJ1-3; v_call: TRBV6-6; clone_size: .; d_call: TRBD1
cdr3_nt: TGCAGTGCTACCAGGGAGTGGGATGCGCAATATTTT; cdr3_aa: CSATREWDAQYF; j_call: TRBJ2-3; v_call: TRBV20-1; clone_size: .; d_call: .
cdr3_nt: TGCGCCAGCAGGTCCCTCGGACCCTCTTCTCATGTGCAGTTCTTC; cdr3_aa: CASRSLGPSSHVQFF; j_call: TRBJ2-1; v_call: TRBV10-2; clone_size: .; d_call: .
cdr3_nt: TGTGCCAGCAGTTACTCTCAAGGAGATGCACAGTATTTT; cdr3_aa: CASSYSQGDAQYF; j_call: TRBJ2-3; v_call: TRBV6-5; clone_size: .; d_call: .
cdr3_nt: TGTGCCAGCAGTTTCTTCAGGATAGAAGAGACCCAGTACTTC; cdr3_aa: CASSFFRIEETQYF; j_call: TRBJ2-5; v_call: TRBV12-3/TRBV12-4; clone_size: .; d_call: .
cdr3_nt: TGTGCCAGCAGCTTCCGGTACAGTACCCAGAACACTGAAGCTTTCTTT; cdr3_aa: CASSFRYSTQNTEAFF; j_call: TRBJ1-1; v_call: TRBV11-3; clone_size: once; d_call: .
cdr3_nt: TGTGCCAGCACTAGAAATTTGGGGCATTACGAACAGTACTTC; cdr3_aa: CASTRNLGHYEQYF; j_call: TRBJ2-7; v_call: TRBV6-6; clone_size: .; d_call: .
cdr3_nt: TGTGCCAGCGGTGCTATGATAACGGGAGGGCATAATGAGCAGTTATTC; cdr3_aa: CASGAMITGGHNEQLF; j_call: TRBJ2-1; v_call: TRBV6-1; clone_size: .; d_call: TRBD2
cdr3_nt: TGTGCCAGCAGTGAGGGGACCGGGGCCAACGTCCTGACTTTC; cdr3_aa: CASSEGTGANVLTF; j_call: TRBJ2-6; v_call: TRBV6-1; clone_size: .; d_call: .
cdr3_nt: TGCAGCGTTGTCCTCCATCAATCCTCGGGAGAAGATGACTACATCTTC; cdr3_aa: CSVVLHQSSGEDDYIF; j_call: TRBJ1-2; v_call: TRBV29-1; clone_size: .; d_call: .
cdr3_nt: TGTGTCAGCAGTTCGGGATCAGGACAGCCTAGCACAGATACGCAGTTTTTT; cdr3_aa: CVSSSGSGQPSTDTQFF; j_call: TRBJ2-3; v_call: TRBV6-2/TRBV6-3; clone_size: once; d_call: .
cdr3_nt: TGTGCCAGCAGCTTAGGGACAGGGGGCTATGGCTACACCTTC; cdr3_aa: CASSLGTGGYGYTF; j_call: TRBJ1-2; v_call: TRBV7-9; clone_size: many; d_call: TRBD1
cdr3_nt: TGTGCCAGCAGCATTCTAGGGACTAGCGGGGGCTACAATAAGCAGTTCTTC; cdr3_aa: CASSILGTSGGYNKQFF; j_call: TRBJ2-1; v_call: TRBV11-3; clone_size: .; d_call: TRBD2
cdr3_nt: TGTGCCAGCAGCCCAGGCTGGTGGTCATACGAGCAGTACTTC; cdr3_aa: CASSPGWWSYEQYF; j_call: TRBJ2-7; v_call: TRBV5-6; clone_size: once; d_call: .
cdr3_nt: TGCAGCGCCAACCTGGACGTGTACACCGGGGAGCTGTTTTTT; cdr3_aa: CSANLDVYTGELFF; j_call: TRBJ2-2; v_call: TRBV29-1; clone_size: once; d_call: .
cdr3_nt: TGTGCCAACAGCCTGGGTAAGACTAATCGAGAGACCCAGTACTTC; cdr3_aa: CANSLGKTNRETQYF; j_call: TRBJ2-5; v_call: TRBV11-1; clone_size: .; d_call: .
cdr3_nt: TGTGCCAGCAGCCACCGTAAGGGGAGGGACTATGGTTACACCTTC; cdr3_aa: CASSHRKGRDYGYTF; j_call: TRBJ1-2; v_call: TRBV6-5; clone_size: .; d_call: .
cdr3_nt: TGTGCCAACAGTACCGTAACAGGTATCTCCTACAATGAGCAGTTCTTC; cdr3_aa: CANSTVTGISYNEQFF; j_call: TRBJ2-1; v_call: TRBV12-3/TRBV12-4; clone_size: once; d_call: .
cdr3_nt: TGTGCCAGCACCGGGCTAGCGGGAGTGGTGGAGACTCAGAACTTC; cdr3_aa: CASTGLAGVVETQNF; j_call: TRBJ2-5; v_call: TRBV12-3/TRBV12-4; clone_size: .; d_call: TRBD2
cdr3_nt: TGCGCCAGCAACCACGCGGGGTTTTTTGGTAATGAGCAGTTCTTC; cdr3_aa: CASNHAGFFGNEQFF; j_call: TRBJ2-1; v_call: TRBV4-1; clone_size: .; d_call: .
cdr3_nt: TGTGCCAGCAGCGGGCCAGCGGGAGTGGTGGAGATCCAGTGCTTC; cdr3_aa: CASSGPAGVVEIQCF; j_call: TRBJ2-5; v_call: TRBV12-3/TRBV12-4; clone_size: .; d_call: TRBD2
cdr3_nt: TGCAGCGCTAGGGCTAGCGGGATGGTTTTTTTTTTTTTC; cdr3_aa: CSARASGMVFFFF; j_call: TRBJ2-7; v_call: TRBV29-1; clone_size: .; d_call: TRBD2
cdr3_nt: TGTGCCAGCAGTTACTCGGCTATTGGGAGAGATGAACAGTTCTTC; cdr3_aa: CASSYSAIGRDEQFF; j_call: TRBJ2-1; v_call: TRBV6-5; clone_size: .; d_call: .
cdr3_nt: TGTGTCAGCAGTGGGCTAGCGGGAGTGGTGGAGGCCCAGTACTTC; cdr3_aa: CVSSGLAGVVEAQYF; j_call: TRBJ2-5; v_call: TRBV12-3/TRBV12-4; clone_size: .; d_call: TRBD2
cdr3_nt: .; cdr3_aa: CSADVAGGTGDLFF; j_call: TRBJ2-2; v_call: TRBV29-1; clone_size: .; d_call: .
cdr3_nt: TGTGCCAGCAGCGAACTAGCGGGCGGGACAGATATGCAGTATTTT; cdr3_aa: CASSELAGGTDMQYF; j_call: TRBJ2-3; v_call: TRBV28; clone_size: .; d_call: TRBD2
cdr3_nt: TGTGCCAGCAGCTTAGAAGGTCAGGACGAAGAGACCCAATCCTTC; cdr3_aa: CASSLEGQDEETQSF; j_call: TRBJ2-7; v_call: TRBV11-2; clone_size: .; d_call: .
cdr3_nt: TGTGCCAGCAGGCGAACTAACGGAGCGAACACCGGGGAGTTATTTTTT; cdr3_aa: CASRRTNGANTGELFF; j_call: TRBJ2-2; v_call: TRBV14; clone_size: .; d_call: .
cdr3_nt: TGTGCCAGCACCGAAGGTAGTGGAGGGTACAATGAGCAGTTCTTC; cdr3_aa: CASTEGSGGYNEQFF; j_call: TRBJ2-1; v_call: TRBV7-8; clone_size: .; d_call: .